The rows below give T cell receptor beta chains drawn from one sample of a study of T cell clusters in autoimmune cytopenias. TCRdb reprocessed the multiplex PCR reads; each CDR3 protein has one entry and no DNA is given. The table counts about 4,800 distinct CDR3 sequences; less than 9.5% lies in the top ten. The sequenced material came from peripheral blood. These TCRs come from a human donor with an autoimmune cytopenia or autoimmune hepatitis (not recorded which). Each CDR3 is given with its conserved first and last residue. The size field is filled for only some rows; it gives once, few, many or a size class.

size,J,V,CDR3
medium-sized,TRBJ2-1,TRBV19,CASSTTGTSSYNEQFF
NA,TRBJ1-6,TRBV12-3/TRBV12-4,CASSPQGSNSPLHF
NA,TRBJ2-1,TRBV12-3/TRBV12-4,CASSPYGRSAYNEQFF
NA,TRBJ1-6,TRBV6-6,CASNTRTFNSPLHF
NA,TRBJ2-5,TRBV20-1,CSANRQGRALQETQYF
NA,TRBJ1-3,TRBV30,CAWSTGIGALSGNTIYF
medium-sized,TRBJ1-2,TRBV6-1,CASSVTGANYGYTF
NA,TRBJ2-1,TRBV5-1,CASSRVGRGVNEQFF
medium-sized,TRBJ2-5,TRBV15,CATSRDRASSRETQYF
NA,TRBJ2-5,TRBV6-1,CASSELALIQETQYF
medium-sized,TRBJ2-7,TRBV6-2/TRBV6-3,CASGTGGTYEQYF
NA,TRBJ1-5,TRBV5-5,CASRLGVDNQPQHF
NA,TRBJ2-2,TRBV19,CASSLLRDPGELFF
medium-sized,TRBJ2-1,TRBV19,CASSIASGRAPRSYNEQFF
NA,TRBJ2-4,TRBV24-1,CATSDPGGSAKNIQYF
NA,TRBJ2-7,TRBV7-2,CASSPSGPSYEQYF
medium-sized,TRBJ1-1,TRBV6-1,CASRERGVEAFF
NA,TRBJ1-4,TRBV6-2/TRBV6-3,CASSPGGAGDEKLFF
medium-sized,TRBJ2-1,TRBV27,CASSPFSGAIYNEQFF
NA,TRBJ1-1,TRBV5-3,CARSLDFGEAFF
NA,TRBJ1-4,TRBV15,CATSRDLIEKLFF
medium-sized,TRBJ2-7,TRBV27,CASSPSGASYEQYF
medium-sized,TRBJ1-5,TRBV30,CAWSAGGQGNQPQHF
medium-sized,TRBJ2-2,TRBV12-3/TRBV12-4,CASALERGSGTGELFF
NA,TRBJ1-6,TRBV20-1,CSALARDKPPTLHF
NA,TRBJ2-3,TRBV6-5,CAISDSGGVTDTQYF
NA,TRBJ2-7,TRBV6-5,CASSRSGQNYEQYF
medium-sized,TRBJ1-5,TRBV30,CAWSGQGAVGNQPQHF
medium-sized,TRBJ1-1,TRBV7-6,CASSLAPGNTEAFF
NA,TRBJ2-7,TRBV5-5,CASSLAGTSSYEQYF
NA,TRBJ1-1,TRBV6-5,CASWTPIAENTEAFF
medium-sized,TRBJ2-7,TRBV6-5,CASKKMGSREQYF
NA,TRBJ1-5,TRBV11-1,CASSSQRNQPQHF
NA,TRBJ1-6,TRBV27,CASSPPGRGNSPLHF
NA,TRBJ1-2,TRBV5-4,CASTRDGVNYGYTF
NA,TRBJ2-1,TRBV19,CASSIEGLAGSWNNEQFF
NA,TRBJ2-4,TRBV6-2/TRBV6-3,CASRLRGNIQYF
medium-sized,TRBJ2-7,TRBV6-1,CASSELGTPDF
NA,TRBJ2-7,TRBV6-1,CASSDRYRGAYEQYF
NA,TRBJ2-2,TRBV19,CASSRGLAGCTGELFF
medium-sized,TRBJ1-5,TRBV27,CASSLSMQGGQPQHF
NA,TRBJ2-5,TRBV5-6,CASSLRDGLETQYF
NA,TRBJ2-2,TRBV7-2,CASSLTLGVAGELFF
large,TRBJ2-1,TRBV29-1,CSVELGRNEQFF
NA,TRBJ2-7,TRBV6-1,CAIRAGAYEQYF
NA,TRBJ2-1,TRBV5-4,CASSLSGARGNEQFF